One and the same sample provided the 2 T cell receptor beta chains below, sequenced in a study of T cell changes during pregnancy in multiple sclerosis. The protocol was immunoSEQ multiplex PCR, while the TCRdb copy is restricted to in-frame clones and leaves out a portion. The data contain fewer than 140,000 clones, about 89% of them singletons. This sample comprised peripheral blood, obtained before pregnancy. Receptor source: a female donor with multiple sclerosis, enrolled in a pregnancy study.

The chain has TRBV6-1 and TRBJ1-5; D is uncertain. Between the trimmed V and J ends, which lost 6 bases and 4 bases, there was a span of 4 bases. The CDR3 totals 11 residues. Germline CDR1 MNHNS, CDR2 SASEGT. The CDR3 bases are TGTGCCAGCAGCTCGAATCAGCCCCAGCATTTT. It translates to CASSSNQPQHF.

This clone turned up a few times. J is TRBJ2-7 and V is TRBV21-1; TRBD2 is taken as the D call from the table, unchecked against the DNA. TRBV21-1 counts as a pseudogene. CDR3 length: 13 residues. The CDR3 DNA sequence: TGTGCCAGCAGCAAAGTTGCGCCCTACGAGCAGTACTTC. This codes for CASSKVAPYEQYF.